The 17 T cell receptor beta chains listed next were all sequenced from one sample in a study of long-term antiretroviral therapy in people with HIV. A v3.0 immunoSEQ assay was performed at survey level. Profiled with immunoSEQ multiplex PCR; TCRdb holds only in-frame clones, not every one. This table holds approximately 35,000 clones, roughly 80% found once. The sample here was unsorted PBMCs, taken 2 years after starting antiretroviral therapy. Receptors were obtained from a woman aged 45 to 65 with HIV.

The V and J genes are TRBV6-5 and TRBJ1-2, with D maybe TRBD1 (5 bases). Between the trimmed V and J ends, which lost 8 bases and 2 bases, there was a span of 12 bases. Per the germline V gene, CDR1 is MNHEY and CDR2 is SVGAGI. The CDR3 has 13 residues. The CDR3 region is CASQGGQNYGYTF. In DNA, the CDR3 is TGTGCCAGCCAAGGCGGACAAAACTATGGCTACACCTTC.

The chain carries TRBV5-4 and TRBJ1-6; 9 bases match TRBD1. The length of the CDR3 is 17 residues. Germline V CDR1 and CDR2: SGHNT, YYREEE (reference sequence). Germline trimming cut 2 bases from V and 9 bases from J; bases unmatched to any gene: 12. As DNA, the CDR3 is TGTGCCAGCAGCTTAACGGGGGGACAGGGCTCTTCTTCACCCCTCCACTTT. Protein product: CASSLTGGQGSSSPLHF.

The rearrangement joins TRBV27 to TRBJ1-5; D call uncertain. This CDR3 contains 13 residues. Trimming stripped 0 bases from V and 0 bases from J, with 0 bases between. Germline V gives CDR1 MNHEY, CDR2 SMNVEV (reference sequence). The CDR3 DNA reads TGTGCCAGCAGTTTATCTAGCAATCAGCCCCAGCATTTT. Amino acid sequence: CASSLSSNQPQHF.

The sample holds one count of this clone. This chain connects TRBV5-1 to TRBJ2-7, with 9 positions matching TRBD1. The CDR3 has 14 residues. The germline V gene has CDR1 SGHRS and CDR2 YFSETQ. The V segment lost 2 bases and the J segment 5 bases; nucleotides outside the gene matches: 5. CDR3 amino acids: CASSLGTGSHEQYF. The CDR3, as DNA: TGCGCCAGCAGCTTAGGGACAGGGTCCCACGAGCAGTACTTC.

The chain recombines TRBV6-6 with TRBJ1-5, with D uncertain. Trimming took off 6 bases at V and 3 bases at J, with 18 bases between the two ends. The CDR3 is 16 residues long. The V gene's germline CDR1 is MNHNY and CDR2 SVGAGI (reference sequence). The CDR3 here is CASRISSGDVNQPQHF. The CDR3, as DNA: TGTGCCAGCAGGATTTCGAGCGGGGATGTCAATCAGCCCCAGCATTTT.

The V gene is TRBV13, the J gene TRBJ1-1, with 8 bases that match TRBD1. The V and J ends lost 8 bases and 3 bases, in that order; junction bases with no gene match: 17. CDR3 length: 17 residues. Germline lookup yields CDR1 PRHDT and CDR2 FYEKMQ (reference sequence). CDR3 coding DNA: TGTGCCAGCCCCTCCACCCGGACAGGGAACCCCTACACTGAAGCTTTCTTT. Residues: CASPSTRTGNPYTEAFF.

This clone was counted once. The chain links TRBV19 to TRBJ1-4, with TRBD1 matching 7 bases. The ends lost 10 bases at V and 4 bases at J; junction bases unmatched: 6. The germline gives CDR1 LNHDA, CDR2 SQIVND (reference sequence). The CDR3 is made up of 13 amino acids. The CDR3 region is CATAGQFNEKLFF. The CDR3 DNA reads TGTGCCACCGCGGGACAGTTTAATGAAAAACTGTTTTTT.

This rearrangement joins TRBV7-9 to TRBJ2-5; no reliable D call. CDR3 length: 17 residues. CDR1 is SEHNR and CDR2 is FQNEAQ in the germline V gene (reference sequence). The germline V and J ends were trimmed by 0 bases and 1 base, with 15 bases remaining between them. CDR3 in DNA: TGTGCCAGCAGCTTAGCGGGTAGCCAATTCCGCCAAGAGACCCAGTACTTC. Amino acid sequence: CASSLAGSQFRQETQYF. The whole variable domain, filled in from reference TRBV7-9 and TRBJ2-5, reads DTGVSQNPRHKITKRGQNVTFRCDPISEHNRLYWYRQTLGQGPEFLTYFQNEAQLEKSRLLSDRFSAERPKGSFSTLEIQRTEQGDSAMYLCASSLAGSQFRQETQYFGPGTRLLVL.

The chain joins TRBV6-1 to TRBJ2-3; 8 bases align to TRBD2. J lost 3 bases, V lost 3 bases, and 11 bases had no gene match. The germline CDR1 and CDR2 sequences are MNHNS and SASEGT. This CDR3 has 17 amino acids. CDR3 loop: CASSELPSGGETDTQYF. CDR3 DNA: TGTGCCAGCAGTGAGCTTCCTTCGGGGGGGGAGACAGATACGCAGTATTTT.

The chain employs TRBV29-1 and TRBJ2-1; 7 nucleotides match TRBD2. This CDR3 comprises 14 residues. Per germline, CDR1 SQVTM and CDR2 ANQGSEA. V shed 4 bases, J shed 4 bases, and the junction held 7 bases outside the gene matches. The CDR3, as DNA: TGCAGCGTTGTTGGGCTAGCGGAATACAATGAGCAGTTCTTC. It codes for CSVVGLAEYNEQFF.

CDR3 in DNA: TGTGCCAGCAGCCAAGTACCCACCTTTACGCAGTATTTT. Its protein is CASSQVPTFTQYF. The chain links TRBV14 to TRBJ2-3; no clear D. This CDR3 contains 13 residues. Trimming removed 1 base from V and 8 bases from J, with 10 bases in between. Per the germline V gene, CDR1 is SGHDN and CDR2 is FVKESK.

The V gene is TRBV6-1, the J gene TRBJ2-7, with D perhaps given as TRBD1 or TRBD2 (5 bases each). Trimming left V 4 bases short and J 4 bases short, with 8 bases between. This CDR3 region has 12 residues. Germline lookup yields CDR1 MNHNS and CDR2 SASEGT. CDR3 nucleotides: TGTGCCAGCAGTGTCGAGGGGTACGAGCAGTACGTC. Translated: CASSVEGYEQYV.

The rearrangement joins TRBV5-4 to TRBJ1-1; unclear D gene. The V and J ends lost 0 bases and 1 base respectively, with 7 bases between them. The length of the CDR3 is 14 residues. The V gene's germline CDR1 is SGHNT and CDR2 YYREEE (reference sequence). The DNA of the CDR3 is TGTGCCAGCAGCTTGGAATTAGGGAACACTGAAGCTTTCTTT. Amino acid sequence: CASSLELGNTEAFF.

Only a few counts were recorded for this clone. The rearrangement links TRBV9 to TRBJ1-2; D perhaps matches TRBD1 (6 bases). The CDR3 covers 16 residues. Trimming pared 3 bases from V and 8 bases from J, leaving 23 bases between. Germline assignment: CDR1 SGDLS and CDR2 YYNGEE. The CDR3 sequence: CASSGTHREKSSGYTF. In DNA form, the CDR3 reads TGTGCCAGCAGCGGAACCCACAGGGAAAAGTCAAGCGGCTACACCTTC.

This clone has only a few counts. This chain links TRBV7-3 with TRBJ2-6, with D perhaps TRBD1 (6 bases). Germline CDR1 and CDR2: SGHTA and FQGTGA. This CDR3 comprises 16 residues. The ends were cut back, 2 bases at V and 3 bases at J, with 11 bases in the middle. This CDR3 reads CASSLFRGDGANVLTF. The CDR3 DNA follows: TGTGCCAGCAGCTTATTCAGGGGTGATGGGGCCAACGTCCTGACTTTC.

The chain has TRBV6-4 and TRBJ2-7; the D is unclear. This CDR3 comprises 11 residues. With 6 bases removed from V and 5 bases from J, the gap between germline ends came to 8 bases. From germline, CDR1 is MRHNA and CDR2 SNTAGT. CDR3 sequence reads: CASSTPNEQYV. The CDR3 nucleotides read TGTGCCAGCAGCACCCCGAACGAGCAGTACGTC.

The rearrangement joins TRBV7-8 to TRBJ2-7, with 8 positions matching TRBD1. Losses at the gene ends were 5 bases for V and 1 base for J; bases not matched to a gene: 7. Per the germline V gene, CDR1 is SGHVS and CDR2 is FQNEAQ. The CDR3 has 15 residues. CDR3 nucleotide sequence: TGTGCCAGCAGCAAAGGACAGGGCCTATCCTACGAGCAGTACTTC. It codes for CASSKGQGLSYEQYF.